One T cell receptor beta chain is described in this entry. Original methodology: Estimation of nucleated cell counts relied on the amplification of reference gene primers. TCRdb's table, derived via immunoSEQ multiplex PCR, lists solely in-frame clones and lacks some. The DNA gave D and trimming, while V, J and clone size come from that table. Among 200,000 to 250,000 clones, 75% to 90% were seen once, and the ten largest hold approximately 8%. Trimming cost V 10 bases and J 0 bases; bases outside gene matches: 14. Germline values: CDR1 LNHDA, CDR2 SQIVND (reference sequence). The CDR3 totals 16 residues. In Seattle, patients joined the study during active infection and were tracked longitudinally. The entry originates in a study of blood T cell repertoires in COVID-19. About the research overall: From the United States, Italy and Spain came samples of acute and convalescent COVID-19. PBMCs, B-cell-depleted T cells, or T cells were the source of the cDNA or gDNA that made up the material.

This sequence was found in an elderly woman with COVID-19, enrolled during active disease. Source material: peripheral blood. The chain couples TRBV19 to TRBJ1-1; 7 bases are shared with TRBD1. For the CDR3, the DNA is TGTGCCACTTCGAAAAAACAGGGGATCATGAACACTGAAGCTTTCTTT. Translated, it gives CATSKKQGIMNTEAFF.